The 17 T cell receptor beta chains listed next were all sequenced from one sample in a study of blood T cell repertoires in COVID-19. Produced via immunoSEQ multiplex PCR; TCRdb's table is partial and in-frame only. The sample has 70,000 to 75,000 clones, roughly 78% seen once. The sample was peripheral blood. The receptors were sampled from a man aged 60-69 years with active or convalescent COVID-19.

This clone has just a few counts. This chain's CDR3 is CSARGTREQYF. The CDR3 DNA reads as TGCAGTGCTAGAGGCACGAGGGAGCAGTACTTC. The chain links TRBV20-1 to TRBJ2-7; D is unclear. Germline V gene data show CDR1 as DFQATT and CDR2 as SNEGSKA (reference sequence). There are 11 residues in the CDR3. The V and J ends lost 1 base and 7 bases respectively, with 8 bases between them.

The CDR3 sequence: CASRPGTSGGGTGTDTQYF. The CDR3 bases are TGTGCCAGCAGACCCGGGACTAGCGGGGGAGGGACGGGCACAGATACGCAGTATTTT. The chain has TRBV7-9 and TRBJ2-3, with 14 positions matching TRBD2. Looked up from germline, CDR1 is SEHNR and CDR2 is FQNEAQ (reference sequence). Unmatched junction bases numbered 12, after V lost 6 bases and J lost 1 base. The CDR3 contains 19 residues.

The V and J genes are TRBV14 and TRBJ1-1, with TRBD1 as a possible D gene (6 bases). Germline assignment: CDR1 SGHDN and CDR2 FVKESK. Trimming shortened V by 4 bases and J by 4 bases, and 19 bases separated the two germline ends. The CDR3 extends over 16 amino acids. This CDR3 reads CASSPRAGAVGTEAFF. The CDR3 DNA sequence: TGTGCCAGCAGCCCCCGGGCAGGGGCTGTGGGCACTGAAGCTTTCTTT.

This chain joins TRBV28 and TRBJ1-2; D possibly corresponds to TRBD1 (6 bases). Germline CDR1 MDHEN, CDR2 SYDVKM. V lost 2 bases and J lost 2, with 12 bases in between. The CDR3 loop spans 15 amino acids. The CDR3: CASSLRSRGNYGYTF. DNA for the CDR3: TGTGCCAGCAGTTTACGGTCGAGGGGGAACTATGGCTACACCTTC.

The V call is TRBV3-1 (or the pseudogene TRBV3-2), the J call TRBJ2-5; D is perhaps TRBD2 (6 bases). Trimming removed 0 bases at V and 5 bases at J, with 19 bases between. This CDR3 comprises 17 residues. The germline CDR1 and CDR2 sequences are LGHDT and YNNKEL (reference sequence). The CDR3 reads CASSQERALAPGETQYF. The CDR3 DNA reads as TGTGCCAGCAGCCAAGAGAGAGCCCTAGCGCCGGGGGAGACCCAGTACTTC.

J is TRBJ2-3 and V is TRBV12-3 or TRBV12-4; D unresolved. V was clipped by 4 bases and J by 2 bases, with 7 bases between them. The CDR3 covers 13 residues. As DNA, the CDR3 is TGTGCCAGCAGTTCCGGGTCCACAGATACGCAGTATTTT. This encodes CASSSGSTDTQYF.

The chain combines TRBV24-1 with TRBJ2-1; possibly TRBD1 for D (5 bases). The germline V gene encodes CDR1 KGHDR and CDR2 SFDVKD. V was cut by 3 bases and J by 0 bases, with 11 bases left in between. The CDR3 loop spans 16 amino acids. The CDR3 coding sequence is TGTGCCACCAGTGATCCAGACAGTAGCTCCTACAATGAGCAGTTCTTC. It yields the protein CATSDPDSSSYNEQFF.

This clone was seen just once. The CDR3 sequence: CASSPWTGGLGGELFF. In DNA, the CDR3 is TGTGCCAGCAGCCCCTGGACAGGGGGACTCGGCGGGGAGCTGTTTTTT. The V gene is TRBV5-6, the J gene TRBJ2-2; 10 bases map to TRBD1. With V trimmed by 4 bases and J by 7 bases, 10 bases remained unmatched. There are 16 residues in the CDR3. The germline V gene encodes CDR1 SGHDT and CDR2 YYEEEE.

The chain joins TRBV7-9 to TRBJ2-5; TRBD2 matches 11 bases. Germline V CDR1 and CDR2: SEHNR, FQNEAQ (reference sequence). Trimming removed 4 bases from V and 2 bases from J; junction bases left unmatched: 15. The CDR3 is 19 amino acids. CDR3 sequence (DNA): TGTGCCAGCAGCTCGCTGGAGTCTAGCGGGGGGCCTGATCAAGAGACCCAGTACTTC. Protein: CASSSLESSGGPDQETQYF. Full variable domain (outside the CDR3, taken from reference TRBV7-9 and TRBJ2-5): DTGVSQNPRHKITKRGQNVTFRCDPISEHNRLYWYRQTLGQGPEFLTYFQNEAQLEKSRLLSDRFSAERPKGSFSTLEIQRTEQGDSAMYLCASSSLESSGGPDQETQYFGPGTRLLVL.

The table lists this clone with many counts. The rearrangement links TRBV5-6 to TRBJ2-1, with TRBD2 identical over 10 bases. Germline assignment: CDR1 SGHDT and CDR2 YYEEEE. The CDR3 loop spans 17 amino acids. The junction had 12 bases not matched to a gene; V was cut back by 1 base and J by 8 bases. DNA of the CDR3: TGTGCCAGCAGCTTGAATTGGGCTAGCGGGGGTACAGATGAGCAGTTCTTC. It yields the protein CASSLNWASGGTDEQFF.

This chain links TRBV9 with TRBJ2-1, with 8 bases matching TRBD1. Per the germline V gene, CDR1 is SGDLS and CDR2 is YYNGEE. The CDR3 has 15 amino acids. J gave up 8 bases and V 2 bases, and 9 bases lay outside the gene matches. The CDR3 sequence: CASSVRTGPVHEQFF. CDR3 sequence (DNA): TGTGCCAGCAGCGTCAGGACAGGGCCGGTGCATGAGCAGTTCTTC. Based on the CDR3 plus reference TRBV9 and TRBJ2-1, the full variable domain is DSGVTQTPKHLITATGQRVTLRCSPRSGDLSVYWYQQSLDQGLQFLIQYYNGEERAKGNILERFSAQQFPDLHSELNLSSLELGDSALYFCASSVRTGPVHEQFFGPGTRLTVL.

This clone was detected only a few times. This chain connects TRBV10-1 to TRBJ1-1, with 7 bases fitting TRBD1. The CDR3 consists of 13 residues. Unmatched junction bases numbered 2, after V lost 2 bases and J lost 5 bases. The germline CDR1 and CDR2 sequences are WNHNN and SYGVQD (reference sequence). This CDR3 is CASSEQQGTEAFF. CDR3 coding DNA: TGCGCCAGCAGTGAGCAACAGGGGACTGAAGCTTTCTTT.

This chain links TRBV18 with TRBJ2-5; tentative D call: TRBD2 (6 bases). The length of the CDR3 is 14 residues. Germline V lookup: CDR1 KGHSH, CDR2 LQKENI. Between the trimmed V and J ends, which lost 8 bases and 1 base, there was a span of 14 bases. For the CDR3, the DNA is TGTGCCAGCAGCCAGGGACTGACCCAAGAGACCCAGTACTTC. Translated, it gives CASSQGLTQETQYF.

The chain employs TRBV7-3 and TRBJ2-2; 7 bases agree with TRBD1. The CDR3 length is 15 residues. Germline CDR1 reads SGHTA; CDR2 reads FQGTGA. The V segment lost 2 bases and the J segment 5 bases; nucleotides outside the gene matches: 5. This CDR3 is CASSLYPGGTGELFF. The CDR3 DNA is TGTGCCAGCAGCTTATATCCAGGGGGAACCGGGGAGCTGTTTTTT.

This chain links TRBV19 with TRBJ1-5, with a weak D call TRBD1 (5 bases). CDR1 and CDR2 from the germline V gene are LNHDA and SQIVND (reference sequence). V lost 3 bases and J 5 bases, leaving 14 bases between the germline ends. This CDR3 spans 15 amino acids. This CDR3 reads CASSIRAGNDQPQHF. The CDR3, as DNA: TGTGCCAGTAGTATTCGGGCAGGGAACGATCAGCCCCAGCATTTT.

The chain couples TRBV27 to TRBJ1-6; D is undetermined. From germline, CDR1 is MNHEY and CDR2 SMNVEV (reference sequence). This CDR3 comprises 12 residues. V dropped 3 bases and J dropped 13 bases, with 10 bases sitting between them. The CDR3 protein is CASSLRIGPLHF. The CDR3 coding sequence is TGTGCCAGCAGTTTGCGGATAGGTCCCCTCCACTTT.

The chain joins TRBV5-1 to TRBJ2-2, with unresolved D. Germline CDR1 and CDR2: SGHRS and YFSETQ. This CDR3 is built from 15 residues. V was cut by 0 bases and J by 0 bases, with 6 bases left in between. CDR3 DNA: TGCGCCAGCAGCTTGGGCAGTACGAACACCGGGGAGCTGTTTTTT. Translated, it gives CASSLGSTNTGELFF.